Each of the 8 T cell receptor beta chains below was sequenced from the same sample in a study of graft-versus-host responses after intestinal transplantation (dated by TCRdb to the early 2020s). Preparation of the library involved the immunoSEQ multiplex PCR assay. Not all clones reach the TCRdb copy of this immuneACCESS table, which keeps in-frame sequences only. Checked studies attribute under half of the gap to unresolved V genes and leave the rest unexplained. This sample gives 85,000 to 110,000 clones in total; more than 85% of them show up just once. The ten largest clonotypes hold around 1.2% of the sample. This specimen's time point label, interpreted: cells obtained before transplantation from donor or recipient. No antigen is known for these receptors. Here the sequenced sample was unstimulated CD8+ T cells sorted from spleen or lymph node cells, taken before intestinal transplant. The receptors were sampled from a human donor who received an intestinal transplant.

The chain couples TRBV5-4 to TRBJ2-6, with unresolved D. Germline V gives CDR1 SGHNT, CDR2 YYREEE (reference sequence). The CDR3 is 18 residues long. V lost 4 bases and J lost 0, with 17 bases in between. The DNA for the CDR3 is TGTGCCAGCAGCACTCGATACTTAAAATACTCTGGGGCCAACGTCCTGACTTTC. It yields the protein CASSTRYLKYSGANVLTF.

This sequence joins TRBV5-6 and TRBJ1-2, with D possibly matching TRBD1 (6 bases). Between the trimmed V and J ends, which lost 3 bases and 2 bases, there was a span of 20 bases. Germline V gives CDR1 SGHDT, CDR2 YYEEEE. The CDR3 has 17 amino acids. The CDR3 loop reads CASSYRDLTMGNYGYTF. As DNA, the CDR3 is TGTGCCAGCAGCTACAGGGATCTTACAATGGGCAACTATGGCTACACCTTC.

The chain employs TRBV10-1 and TRBJ2-6; weak D call: TRBD2 (6 bases). Trimming cost V 7 bases and J 0 bases, with 16 bases left between them. Germline V gene sequence: CDR1 WNHNN, CDR2 SYGVQD (reference sequence). This CDR3 spans 17 amino acids. The CDR3 DNA is TGCGCCAGCACTCGGGAGAGTCACAGCTCTGGGGCCAACGTCCTGACTTTC. It encodes CASTRESHSSGANVLTF.

The chain is built from TRBV30 and TRBJ1-1, with D uncertain. The germline CDR1 and CDR2 sequences are GTSNPN and SVGIG (reference sequence). The CDR3 runs 14 residues. V was shortened by 5 bases and J by 2 bases, with 15 bases between the two germline ends. The CDR3 coding sequence is TGTGCCTGGTGCTACGGCGTATCAAACACTGAAGCTTTCTTT. Its protein product is CAWCYGVSNTEAFF.

This chain connects TRBV4-1 to TRBJ2-7, with TRBD2 identical over 10 bases. The CDR3 spans 15 residues. The germline V gene encodes CDR1 MGHRA and CDR2 YSYEKL. The V and J ends lost 1 base and 2 bases, in that order; junction bases with no gene match: 2. CDR3 coding DNA: TGCGCCAGCAGCCAAGTGGGACTAGCGACCTACGAGCAGTACTTC. It yields the protein CASSQVGLATYEQYF.

This chain uses TRBV2 with TRBJ1-2, with 8 bases matching TRBD1. The CDR3 is 12 residues long. Germline CDR1 reads SNHLY; CDR2 reads FYNNEI. V dropped 6 bases and J dropped 7; count of bases not matched to a gene: 4. The CDR3 DNA is TGTGCCAGCAGGGACAGGGTCCTTGGCTACACCTTC. Translation gives CASRDRVLGYTF.

This clone appeared a single time. The chain uses TRBV4-2 and TRBJ1-1; tentatively, D is TRBD1 (6 bases). From germline, CDR1 is LGHNA and CDR2 YNFKEQ. CDR3 length: 15 residues. Trimming removed 2 bases at V and 11 bases at J, with 21 bases between. This chain's CDR3 is CASSQRPTLPRGAFF. The CDR3 DNA reads TGTGCCAGCAGCCAAAGACCGACACTCCCGAGGGGGGCTTTCTTT.

The J gene is TRBJ1-2, the V gene TRBV7-9; a possible D gene is TRBD1 (6 bases). The V end was cut by 5 bases, the J end by 5 bases, with 15 bases between. Per germline, CDR1 SEHNR and CDR2 FQNEAQ (reference sequence). This CDR3 has 14 amino acids. CDR3 bases: TGTGCCAGCAGCAACCTACAGGGTTTTTATGGCTACACCTTC. This codes for CASSNLQGFYGYTF.